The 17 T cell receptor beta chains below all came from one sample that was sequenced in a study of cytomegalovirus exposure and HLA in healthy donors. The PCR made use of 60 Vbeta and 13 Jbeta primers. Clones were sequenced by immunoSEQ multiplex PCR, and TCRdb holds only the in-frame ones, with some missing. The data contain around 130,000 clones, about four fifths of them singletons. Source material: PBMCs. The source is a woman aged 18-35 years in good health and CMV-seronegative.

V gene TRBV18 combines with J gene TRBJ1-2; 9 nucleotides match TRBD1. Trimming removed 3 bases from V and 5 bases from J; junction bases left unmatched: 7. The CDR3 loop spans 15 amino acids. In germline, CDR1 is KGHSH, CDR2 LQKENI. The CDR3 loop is CASSPPGQGLYGYTF. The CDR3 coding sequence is TGTGCCAGCTCACCCCCGGGACAGGGCTTGTATGGCTACACCTTC.

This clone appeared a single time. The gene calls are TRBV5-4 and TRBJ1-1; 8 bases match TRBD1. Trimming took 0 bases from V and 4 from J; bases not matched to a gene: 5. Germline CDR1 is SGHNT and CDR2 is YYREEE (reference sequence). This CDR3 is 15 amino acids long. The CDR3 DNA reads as TGTGCCAGCAGCTTGGCAGGGGGCGCCGGCACTGAAGCTTTCTTT. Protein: CASSLAGGAGTEAFF. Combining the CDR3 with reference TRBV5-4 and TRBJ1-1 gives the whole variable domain ETGVTQSPTHLIKTRGQQVTLRCSSQSGHNTVSWYQQALGQGPQFIFQYYREEENGRGNFPPRFSGLQFPNYSSELNVNALELDDSALYLCASSLAGGAGTEAFFGQGTRLTVV.

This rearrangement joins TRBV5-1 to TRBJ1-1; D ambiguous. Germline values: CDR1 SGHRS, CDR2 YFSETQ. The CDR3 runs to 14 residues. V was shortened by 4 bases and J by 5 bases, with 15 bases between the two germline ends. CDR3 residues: CASSPLDPGTEAFF. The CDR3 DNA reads TGCGCCAGCAGCCCCTTAGATCCGGGAACTGAAGCTTTCTTT.

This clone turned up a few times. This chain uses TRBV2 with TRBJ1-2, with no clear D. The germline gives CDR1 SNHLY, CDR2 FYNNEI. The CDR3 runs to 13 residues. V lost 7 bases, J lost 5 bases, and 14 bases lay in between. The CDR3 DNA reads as TGTGCCAGCACCCTACTCGGAGGTTATGGCTACACCTTC. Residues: CASTLLGGYGYTF. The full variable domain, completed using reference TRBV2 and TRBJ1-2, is EPEVTQTPSHQVTQMGQEVILRCVPISNHLYFYWYRQILGQKVEFLVSFYNNEISEKSEIFDDQFSVERPDGSNFTLKIRSTKLEDSAMYFCASTLLGGYGYTFGSGTRLTVV.

The CDR3: CASTDRGRYTEAFF. The CDR3 nucleotides read TGTGCCAGCACAGACAGGGGGCGTTACACTGAAGCTTTCTTT. The chain recombines TRBV7-2 with TRBJ1-1; 10 bases match TRBD1. V was pared by 7 bases and J by 3 bases, with 5 bases of the junction left unmatched. Germline CDR1 reads SGHTA; CDR2 reads FQGNSA. This CDR3 is built from 14 residues.

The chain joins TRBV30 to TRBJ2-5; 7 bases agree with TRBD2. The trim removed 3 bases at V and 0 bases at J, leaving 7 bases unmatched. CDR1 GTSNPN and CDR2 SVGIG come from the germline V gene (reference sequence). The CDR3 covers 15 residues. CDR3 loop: CAWSPGGRYQETQYF. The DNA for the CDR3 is TGTGCCTGGAGCCCCGGGGGGAGGTACCAAGAGACCCAGTACTTC.

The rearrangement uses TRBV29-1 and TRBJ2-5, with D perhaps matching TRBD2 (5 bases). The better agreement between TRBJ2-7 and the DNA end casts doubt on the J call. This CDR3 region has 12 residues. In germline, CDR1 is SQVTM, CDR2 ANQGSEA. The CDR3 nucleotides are TGCAGCGTCCTCACCGGGGTAAACGAGCAGTACTTC. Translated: CSVLTGVNEQYF.

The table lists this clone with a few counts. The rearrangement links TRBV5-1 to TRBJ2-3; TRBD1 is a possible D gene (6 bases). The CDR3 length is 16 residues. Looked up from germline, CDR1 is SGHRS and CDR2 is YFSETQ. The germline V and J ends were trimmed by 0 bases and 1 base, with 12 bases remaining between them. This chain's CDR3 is CASSLEGGHRTDTQYF. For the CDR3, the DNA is TGCGCCAGCAGCTTGGAAGGGGGTCACCGCACAGATACGCAGTATTTT.

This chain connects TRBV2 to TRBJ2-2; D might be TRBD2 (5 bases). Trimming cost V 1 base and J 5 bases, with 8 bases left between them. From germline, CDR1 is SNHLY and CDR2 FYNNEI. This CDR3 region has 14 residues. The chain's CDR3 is CASSEDRLTGELFF. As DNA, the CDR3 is TGTGCCAGCAGTGAAGACAGACTAACCGGGGAGCTGTTTTTT.

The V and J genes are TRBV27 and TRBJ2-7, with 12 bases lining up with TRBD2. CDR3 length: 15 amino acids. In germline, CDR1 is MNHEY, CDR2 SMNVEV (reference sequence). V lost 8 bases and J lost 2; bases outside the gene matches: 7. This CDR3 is CASGGTSGRPYEQYF. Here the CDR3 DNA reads TGTGCCAGCGGAGGTACTAGCGGGAGGCCCTACGAGCAGTACTTC.

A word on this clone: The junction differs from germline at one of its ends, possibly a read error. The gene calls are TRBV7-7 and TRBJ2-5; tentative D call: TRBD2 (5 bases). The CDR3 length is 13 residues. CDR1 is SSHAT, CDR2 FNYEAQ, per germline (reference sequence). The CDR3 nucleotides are TGTGCTAGCAGCTCCCGACGGGCGGGGACCCAGTACTTC. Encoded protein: CASSSRRAGTQYF.

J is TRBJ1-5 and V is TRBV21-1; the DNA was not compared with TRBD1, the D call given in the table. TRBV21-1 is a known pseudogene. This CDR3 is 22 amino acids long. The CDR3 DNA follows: TGTGCCAGCAGCAAAGGGTCGATGTGGGACAGGCCAACTCAGGCGAGCAATCAGCCCCAGCATTTT. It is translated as CASSKGSMWDRPTQASNQPQHF.

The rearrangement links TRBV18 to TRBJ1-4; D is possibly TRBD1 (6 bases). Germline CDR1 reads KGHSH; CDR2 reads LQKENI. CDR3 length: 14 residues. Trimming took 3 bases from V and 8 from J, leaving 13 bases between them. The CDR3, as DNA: TGTGCCAGCTCACCCTTACAGGGATACGAAAAACTGTTTTTT. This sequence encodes CASSPLQGYEKLFF.

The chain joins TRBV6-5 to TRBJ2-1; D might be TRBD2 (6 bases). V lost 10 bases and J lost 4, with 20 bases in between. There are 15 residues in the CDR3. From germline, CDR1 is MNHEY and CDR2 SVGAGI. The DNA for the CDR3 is TGTGCCACCCGAAGAGGGGACTTGGCGTACAATGAGCAGTTCTTC. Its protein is CATRRGDLAYNEQFF.

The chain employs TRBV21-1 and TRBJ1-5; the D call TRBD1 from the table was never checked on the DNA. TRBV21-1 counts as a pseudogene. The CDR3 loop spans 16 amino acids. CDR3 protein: CASSRGSTGGHQPQHF. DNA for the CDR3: TGTGCCAGCAGCAGAGGGTCGACAGGTGGGCATCAGCCCCAGCATTTT.

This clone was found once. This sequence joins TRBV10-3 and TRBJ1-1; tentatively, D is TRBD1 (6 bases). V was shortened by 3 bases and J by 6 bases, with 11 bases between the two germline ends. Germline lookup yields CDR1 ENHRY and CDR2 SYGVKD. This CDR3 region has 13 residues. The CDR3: CAISDRGIPEAFF. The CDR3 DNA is TGTGCCATCAGTGATAGGGGGATCCCTGAAGCTTTCTTT.

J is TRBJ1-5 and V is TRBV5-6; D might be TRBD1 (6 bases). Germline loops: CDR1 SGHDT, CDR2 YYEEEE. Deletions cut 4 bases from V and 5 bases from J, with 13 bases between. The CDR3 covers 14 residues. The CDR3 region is CASSPRGGDQPQHF. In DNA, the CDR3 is TGTGCCAGCAGCCCGAGGGGGGGCGATCAGCCCCAGCATTTT.